Following are 14 T cell receptor beta chains from one sample sequenced in a study of cytomegalovirus exposure and HLA in healthy donors. The PCR was carried out with 60 Vbeta primers and 13 Jbeta primers. Libraries were prepared by immunoSEQ multiplex PCR; TCRdb keeps only in-frame clonotypes and omits some of them. The sample lists hundreds of thousands of clones; around 80% were seen once. The sequencing sample was made of PBMCs. All receptors come from a boy younger than 18 in good health and CMV-seronegative.

This rearrangement joins TRBV13 to TRBJ1-1; D not certain. V shed 4 bases and J shed 4 bases, with 7 bases lying between them. The CDR3 has 12 amino acids. Per the germline V gene, CDR1 is PRHDT and CDR2 is FYEKMQ (reference sequence). CDR3 protein: CASSSTGTEAFF. In DNA, the CDR3 is TGTGCCAGCAGCTCAACGGGCACTGAAGCTTTCTTT.

V and J are TRBV5-5 and TRBJ2-6; 7 bases fit TRBD1. The CDR3 covers 17 residues. CDR1 and CDR2 from the germline V gene are SGHKS and YYEKEE (reference sequence). The V and J ends lost 2 bases and 0 bases, in that order; junction bases with no gene match: 5. The chain's CDR3 is CASSFTGTASGANVLTF. In DNA form, the CDR3 reads TGTGCCAGCAGCTTCACCGGGACAGCCTCTGGGGCCAACGTCCTGACTTTC.

V is TRBV7-9 and J is TRBJ2-1, with unresolved D. Germline V gene lookup returns CDR1 SEHNR and CDR2 FQNEAQ (reference sequence). The CDR3 covers 13 residues. V shed 5 bases and J shed 6 bases, with 11 bases lying between them. The CDR3: CASSLRWSNEQFF. CDR3 in DNA: TGTGCCAGCAGCCTCCGCTGGAGCAATGAGCAGTTCTTC.

As for this clone: Other DNA sequences in the same sample also yield this CDR3. The chain has TRBV7-2 and TRBJ2-3, with 14 bases that match TRBD2. With 3 bases clipped from V and 1 base from J, the junction kept 0 bases outside the gene matches. This CDR3 region has 16 residues. Looked up from germline, CDR1 is SGHTA and CDR2 is FQGNSA. The chain's CDR3 is CASSLGLAGGTDTQYF. The CDR3 bases are TGTGCCAGCAGCTTGGGACTAGCGGGAGGCACAGATACGCAGTATTTT.

This clone was counted a few times. The CDR3 reads CASSLSGEKLFF. The CDR3 DNA reads as TGTGCCAGCAGTTTATCCGGTGAAAAACTGTTTTTT. The chain links TRBV27 to TRBJ1-4; D is ambiguous. Germline assignment: CDR1 MNHEY and CDR2 SMNVEV (reference sequence). V was clipped by 0 bases and J by 7 bases, with 3 bases between them. The CDR3 is 12 amino acids. Full variable domain (missing parts from reference TRBV27 and TRBJ1-4): EAQVTQNPRYLITVTGKKLTVTCSQNMNHEYMSWYRQDPGLGLRQIYYSMNVEVTDKGDVPEGYKVSRKEKRNFPLILESPSPNQTSLYFCASSLSGEKLFFGSGTQLSVL.

To note about this clone: One end of the junction is discordant with germline, which a read error may explain. This sequence joins TRBV7-9 and TRBJ1-2; 10 bases agree with TRBD1. There are 14 residues in the CDR3. Looked up from germline, CDR1 is SEHNR and CDR2 is FQNEAQ (reference sequence). CDR3 DNA: TGTTCCAGCAGCCCCGACAGGGGGCCCTATGGCTACACCTTC. It codes for CSSSPDRGPYGYTF. Combining the CDR3 with reference TRBV7-9 and TRBJ1-2 gives the whole variable domain DTGVSQNPRHKITKRGQNVTFRCDPISEHNRLYWYRQTLGQGPEFLTYFQNEAQLEKSRLLSDRFSAERPKGSFSTLEIQRTEQGDSAMYLCSSSPDRGPYGYTFGSGTRLTVV.

The J gene is TRBJ2-7, the V gene TRBV7-6, with 7 positions matching TRBD1. CDR1 and CDR2 from the germline V gene are SGHVS and FNYEAQ. There are 14 residues in the CDR3. V shed 5 bases, J shed 4 bases, and the junction held 8 bases outside the gene matches. The DNA for the CDR3 is TGTGCCAGCAGCACGCGACAGGGAACTTACGAGCAGTACTTC. Its protein product is CASSTRQGTYEQYF. The full variable domain, with the rest looked up from reference TRBV7-6 and TRBJ2-7, is GAGVSQSPRYKVTKRGQDVALRCDPISGHVSLYWYRQALGQGPEFLTYFNYEAQQDKSGLPNDRFSAERPEGSISTLTIQRTEQRDSAMYRCASSTRQGTYEQYFGPGTRLTVT.

The chain is built from TRBV6-5 and TRBJ2-5, with TRBD1 as a possible D gene (5 bases). The tail of the sequence fits TRBJ2-7 better, so the J call may be wrong. The CDR3 is 13 amino acids. Per germline, CDR1 MNHEY and CDR2 SVGAGI. CDR3 in amino acids: CASSYGAPYEQYF. CDR3 nucleotide sequence: TGTGCCAGCAGTTACGGGGCTCCCTACGAGCAGTACTTC.

The gene calls are TRBV11-3 and TRBJ2-7; 8 bases match TRBD2. This CDR3 comprises 12 residues. Per germline, CDR1 SGHNT and CDR2 YENEEA. The V and J ends lost 5 bases and 6 bases, in that order; junction bases with no gene match: 3. Written as DNA, the CDR3 is TGTGCCAGCAGCCCCCGGGGGGGCGAGCAGTACTTC. It encodes CASSPRGGEQYF. Together with reference TRBV11-3 and TRBJ2-7, the CDR3 gives the full variable domain: EAGVVQSPRYKIIEKKQPVAFWCNPISGHNTLYWYLQNLGQGPELLIRYENEEAVDDSQLPKDRFSAERLKGVDSTLKIQPAELGDSAVYLCASSPRGGEQYFGPGTRLTVT.

This clone was observed a single time. The chain is built from TRBV25-1 and TRBJ1-1, with D possibly being TRBD1 (5 bases). V shed 7 bases and J shed 4 bases, with 10 bases lying between them. Germline lookup yields CDR1 MGHDK and CDR2 SYGVNS. This CDR3 has 12 residues. The CDR3: CASKIGATEAFF. The CDR3 nucleotides are TGTGCCAGCAAAATTGGGGCCACTGAAGCTTTCTTT.

The V call is TRBV6-5, the J call TRBJ2-3; 7 nucleotides match TRBD2. Trimming cost V 5 bases and J 13 bases; bases outside gene matches: 6. The CDR3 consists of 11 residues. Germline V gene lookup returns CDR1 MNHEY and CDR2 SVGAGI. The CDR3 region has the DNA TGTGCCAGCAGTGCGGGGGAGACCGAGTATTTT. Encoded protein: CASSAGETEYF.

This clone came up a few times. V and J are TRBV10-2 and TRBJ1-5, with D uncertain. CDR3 length: 14 amino acids. Per the germline V gene, CDR1 is WSHSY and CDR2 is SAAADI. V lost 0 bases and J 2 bases, leaving 5 bases between the germline ends. DNA of the CDR3: TGCGCCAGCAGTGAGTCTCGTGGCAATCAGCCCCAGCATTTT. Protein product: CASSESRGNQPQHF.

Comments on this clone: The sample contains more than one DNA sequence encoding this CDR3. The V gene is TRBV30, the J gene TRBJ2-7; no clear D. Germline values: CDR1 GTSNPN, CDR2 SVGIG (reference sequence). Trimming cost V 0 bases and J 3 bases, with 21 bases left between them. The CDR3 runs 17 residues. The CDR3, as DNA: TGTGCCTGGAGTGTACCAGTTTCGAGAACAGTGAACTACGAGCAGTACTTC. It codes for CAWSVPVSRTVNYEQYF. Filled out from reference TRBV30 and TRBJ2-7, the complete variable domain reads SQTIHQWPATLVQPVGSPLSLECTVEGTSNPNLYWYRQAAGRGLQLLFYSVGIGQISSEVPQNLSASRPQDRQFILSSKKLLLSDSGFYLCAWSVPVSRTVNYEQYFGPGTRLTVT.

V and J are TRBV7-9 and TRBJ1-1, with TRBD1 matching over 9 bases. Trimming cost V 0 bases and J 5 bases; bases outside gene matches: 4. The CDR3 is made up of 15 amino acids. The V gene's germline CDR1 is SEHNR and CDR2 FQNEAQ (reference sequence). CDR3 nucleotide sequence: TGTGCCAGCAGCTTAGCGGGACAGGGTGGAACTGAAGCTTTCTTT. Protein: CASSLAGQGGTEAFF.